This section outlines one TCR beta chain sequence together with its context. Its target is unknown. Some clones are missing from TCRdb's copy, which holds only in-frame ones; the method was immunoSEQ multiplex PCR. The sample records over 2 million clones, approximately 94% being singletons. Naive CD8 populations comprised CD45RO-negative cells positively selected for CCR7, excluding terminally differentiated effector memory CD45RA+ cells. This sample was taken from a study of shared clonotypes between healthy human individuals. Notes on the study in general: Tissues were not sampled, only blood, and their repertoires likely differ. Among donors, the sharing of clonotypes was expected to be influenced by sequencing depth.

Trimming removed 6 bases at V and 5 bases at J, with 11 bases between. The germline V gene encodes CDR1 MDHEN and CDR2 SYDVKM. The CDR3 covers 13 residues. The J gene is TRBJ2-1, the V gene TRBV28; D not certain. The sequenced sample was naive CD8+ T cells sorted from blood. The TCR sequence derives from a man aged 18 to 29 in good health. The CDR3 sequence: CASSWGGDNEQFF. CDR3 bases: TGTGCCAGCAGCTGGGGTGGTGACAATGAGCAGTTCTTC.